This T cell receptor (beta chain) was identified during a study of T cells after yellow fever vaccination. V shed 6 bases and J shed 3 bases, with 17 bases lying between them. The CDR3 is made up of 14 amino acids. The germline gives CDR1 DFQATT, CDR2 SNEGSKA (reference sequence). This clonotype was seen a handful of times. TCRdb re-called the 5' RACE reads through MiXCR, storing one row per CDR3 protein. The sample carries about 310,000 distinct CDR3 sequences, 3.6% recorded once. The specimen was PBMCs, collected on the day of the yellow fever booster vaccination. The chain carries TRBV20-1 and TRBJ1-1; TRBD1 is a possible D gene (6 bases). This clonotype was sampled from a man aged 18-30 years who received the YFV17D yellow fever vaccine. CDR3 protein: CSAGGGKGDTEAFF. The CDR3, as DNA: TGCAGTGCGGGTGGGGGGAAGGGGGACACTGAAGCTTTCTTT.